This T cell receptor (beta chain) was obtained from a study of T cell responses to AZD1222 COVID-19 vaccine. The method was immunoSEQ multiplex PCR; TCRdb's version includes in-frame clones alone and lacks a portion of them. The sample includes 160,000 or so clones, 91% of them seen just once. V was trimmed by 4 bases and J by 5 bases, leaving 11 bases between them. This CDR3 contains 13 residues. Germline V gene data show CDR1 as SGHTA and CDR2 as FQGNSA. Turning to this clone: Its antigen is not known.

Whole-study findings and limits: Vaccine-associated CD4 TCRs ranged over spike, dominating at 160-218 and 743-854.

This clonotype was sampled from an adult in good health. The chain joins TRBV7-2 to TRBJ1-2; D possibly corresponds to TRBD1 (5 bases). Sequences were derived from peripheral blood, sampled on day 0 of AZD1222 vaccination. The DNA of the CDR3 is TGTGCCAGCAGCTCGCTTGACAGTTATGGCTACACCTTC. Encoded protein: CASSSLDSYGYTF.